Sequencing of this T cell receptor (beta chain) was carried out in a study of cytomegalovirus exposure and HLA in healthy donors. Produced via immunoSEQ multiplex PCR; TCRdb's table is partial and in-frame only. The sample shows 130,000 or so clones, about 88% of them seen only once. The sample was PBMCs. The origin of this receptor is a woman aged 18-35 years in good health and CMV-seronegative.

The CDR3 DNA sequence: TGCAGCGCCTCGAGCGGGGGGGCAGAGACCCAGTACTTC. This encodes CSASSGGAETQYF. V is TRBV29-1 and J is TRBJ2-5; 10 bases match TRBD2. Losses at the gene ends were 7 bases for V and 4 bases for J; bases not matched to a gene: 6. The CDR3 totals 13 residues. Germline CDR1 and CDR2: SQVTM and ANQGSEA.